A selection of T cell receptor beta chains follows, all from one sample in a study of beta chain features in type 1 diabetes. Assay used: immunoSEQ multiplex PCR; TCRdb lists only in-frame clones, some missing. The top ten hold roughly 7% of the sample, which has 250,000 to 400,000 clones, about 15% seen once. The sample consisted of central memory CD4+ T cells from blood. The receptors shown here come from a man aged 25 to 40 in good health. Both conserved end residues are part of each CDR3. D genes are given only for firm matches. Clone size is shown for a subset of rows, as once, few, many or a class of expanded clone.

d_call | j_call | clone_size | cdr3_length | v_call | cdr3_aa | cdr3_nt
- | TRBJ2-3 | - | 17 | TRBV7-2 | CASSKRTGRGYTDTQYF | TGTGCCAGCAGCAAACGGACAGGCCGGGGGTACACAGATACGCAGTATTTT
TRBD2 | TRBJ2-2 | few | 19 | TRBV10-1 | CASSESRLAGGANTGELFF | TGCGCCAGCAGTGAGTCGCGACTAGCGGGGGGAGCGAACACCGGGGAGCTGTTTTTT
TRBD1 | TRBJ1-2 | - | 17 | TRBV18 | CASSRGTGPSANYGYTF | TGTGCCAGCTCACGGGGGACAGGGCCTTCCGCTAACTATGGCTACACCTTC
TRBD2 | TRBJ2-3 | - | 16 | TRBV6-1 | CASSDRGTSETDTQYF | TGTGCCAGCAGTGACCGCGGGACTAGCGAGACAGATACGCAGTATTTT
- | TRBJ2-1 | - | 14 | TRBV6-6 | CASSYSNQYNEQFF | TGTGCCAGCAGTTACTCTAACCAATACAATGAGCAGTTCTTC
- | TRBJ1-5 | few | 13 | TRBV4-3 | CASSQIRVQPQHF | TGCGCCAGCAGCCAAATCAGGGTTCAGCCCCAGCATTTT
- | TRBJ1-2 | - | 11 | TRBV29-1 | CSVVSNDGYTF | TGCAGCGTTGTATCGAACGATGGCTACACCTTC
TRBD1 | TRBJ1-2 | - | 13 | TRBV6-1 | CASSENRGYGYTF | TGTGCCAGCAGTGAGAACAGGGGCTATGGCTACACCTTC
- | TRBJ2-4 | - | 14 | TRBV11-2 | CASSEDGGGDIQYF | TGTGCCAGCAGCGAAGACGGAGGGGGCGACATTCAGTACTTC
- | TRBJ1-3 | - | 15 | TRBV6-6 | CASSGQGVSGNTIYF | TGTGCCAGCAGTGGGCAGGGAGTCTCTGGAAACACCATATATTTT
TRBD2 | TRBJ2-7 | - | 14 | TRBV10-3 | CATATSGGSYEQYF | TGTGCCACAGCGACTAGCGGGGGCTCCTACGAGCAGTACTTC
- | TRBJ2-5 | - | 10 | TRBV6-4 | CASSPSPIYF | TGTGCCAGCAGTCCCTCCCCCATCTACTTC
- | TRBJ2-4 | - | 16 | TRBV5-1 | CASSRGTRGKSTVQYF | TGCGCCAGCAGCCGTGGGACAAGAGGGAAAAGCACCGTTCAGTACTTC
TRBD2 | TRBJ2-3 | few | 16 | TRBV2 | CASSRTSGARVDTQYF | TGTGCCAGCAGTAGGACTAGCGGAGCTCGAGTGGATACGCAGTATTTT
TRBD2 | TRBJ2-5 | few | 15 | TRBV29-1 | CSVGTSGGLGETQYF | TGCAGCGTGGGGACTAGCGGGGGCCTAGGAGAGACCCAGTACTTC
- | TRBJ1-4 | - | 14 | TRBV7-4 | CASNSRVGGEKLFF | TGTGCCAGCAACTCAAGGGTCGGAGGCGAAAAACTGTTTTTT
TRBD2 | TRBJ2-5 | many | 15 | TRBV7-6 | CASSGLAGRQETQYF | TGTGCCAGCAGCGGACTAGCGGGCCGCCAAGAGACCCAGTACTTC
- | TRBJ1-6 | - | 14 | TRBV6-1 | CASSEALQGSPLHF | TGTGCCAGCAGTGAAGCGCTTCAGGGGTCGCCCCTCCACTTT
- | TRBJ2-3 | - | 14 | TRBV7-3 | CASRLGTSTDTQYF | TGTGCCAGCAGATTAGGGACTAGCACAGATACGCAGTATTTT
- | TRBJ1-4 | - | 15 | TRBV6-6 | CASSGLRGLNEKLFF | TGTGCCAGCAGTGGGCTCCGGGGTCTTAATGAAAAACTGTTTTTT
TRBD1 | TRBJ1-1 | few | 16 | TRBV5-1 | CASSLMSQGASTEAFF | TGCGCCAGCAGCTTGATGTCGCAGGGGGCGAGCACTGAAGCTTTCTTT
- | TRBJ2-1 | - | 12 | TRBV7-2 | CASSLPQKEQFF | TGTGCCAGCAGCTTGCCGCAGAAGGAGCAGTTCTTC
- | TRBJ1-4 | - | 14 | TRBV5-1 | CASSRGTRGEKLFF | TGCGCCAGCAGCCGAGGGACTCGGGGGGAAAAACTGTTTTTT
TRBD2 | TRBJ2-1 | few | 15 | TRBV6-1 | CASRRTSGNTNEQFF | TGTGCCAGCAGGAGGACTAGCGGAAATACCAATGAGCAGTTCTTC
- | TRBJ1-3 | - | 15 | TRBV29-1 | CSVDFGQGNRNTIYF | TGCAGCGTGGATTTCGGGCAGGGGAATAGAAACACCATATATTTT
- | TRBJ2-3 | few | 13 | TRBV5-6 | CASSSPDTDTQYF | TGTGCCAGCAGCTCCCCTGACACAGATACGCAGTATTTT
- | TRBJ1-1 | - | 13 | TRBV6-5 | CAIGMGAVNEAFF | TGTGCCATCGGGATGGGGGCCGTGAATGAGGCTTTCTTT
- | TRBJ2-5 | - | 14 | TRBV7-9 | CASSQGVNQETQYF | TGTGCCAGCAGCCAAGGTGTTAACCAAGAGACCCAGTACTTC
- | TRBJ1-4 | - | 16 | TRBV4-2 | CASSQGVGATNEKLFF | TGTGCCAGCAGCCAAGGGGTCGGTGCAACTAATGAAAAACTGTTTTTT
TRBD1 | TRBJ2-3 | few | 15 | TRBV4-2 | CASSLGTGNTDTQYF | TGTGCCAGCAGCCTTGGGACAGGGAACACAGATACGCAGTATTTT
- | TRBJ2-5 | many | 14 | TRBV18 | CASSPSGPKETQYF | TGTGCCAGCTCACCATCTGGTCCTAAAGAGACCCAGTACTTC
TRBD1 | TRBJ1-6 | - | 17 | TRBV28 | CASRKKTGGALNSPLHF | TGTGCCAGCAGAAAAAAGACAGGGGGCGCGCTGAATTCACCCCTCCACTTT
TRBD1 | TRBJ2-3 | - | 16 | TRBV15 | CATSRGGGLNTDTQYF | TGTGCCACCAGCAGAGGAGGGGGCCTGAACACAGATACGCAGTATTTT
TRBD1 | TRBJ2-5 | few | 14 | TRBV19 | CASRRRQGKETQYF | TGTGCCAGTAGGCGCAGACAGGGGAAAGAGACCCAGTACTTC
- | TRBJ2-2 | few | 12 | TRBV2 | CASGLDTGELFF | TGTGCCAGCGGTTTGGACACCGGGGAGCTGTTTTTT
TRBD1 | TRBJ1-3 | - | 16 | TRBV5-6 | CASSLDYRGTGNTIYF | TGTGCCAGCAGCTTGGATTACAGGGGGACTGGAAACACCATATATTTT
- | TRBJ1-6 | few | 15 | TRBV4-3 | CASSLTDQGNSPLHF | TGCGCCAGCAGCCTAACGGACCAGGGTAATTCACCCCTCCACTTT
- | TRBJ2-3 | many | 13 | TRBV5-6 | CASSRKYTDTQYF | TGTGCCAGCAGCCGCAAATACACAGATACGCAGTATTTT
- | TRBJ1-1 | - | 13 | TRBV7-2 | CASSLVIKAEAFF | TGTGCCAGCAGCTTAGTAATAAAAGCTGAAGCTTTCTTT
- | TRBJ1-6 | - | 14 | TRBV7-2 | CASSLGTENSPLHF | TGTGCCAGCAGCTTGGGGACGGAAAATTCACCCCTCCACTTT
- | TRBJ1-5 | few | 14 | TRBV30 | CAWSVGYSNQPQHF | TGTGCCTGGAGTGTGGGTTATAGCAATCAGCCCCAGCATTTT
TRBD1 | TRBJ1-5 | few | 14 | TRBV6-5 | CASRDRLSGQPQHF | TGTGCCAGCAGGGACAGGCTCTCGGGACAGCCCCAGCATTTT
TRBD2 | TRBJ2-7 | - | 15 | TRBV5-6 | CASSLASGGPYEQYF | TGTGCCAGCAGCTTGGCCAGCGGGGGACCCTACGAGCAGTACTTC
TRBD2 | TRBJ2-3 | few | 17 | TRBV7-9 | CASSRWRLAGAVDTQYF | TGTGCCAGCAGCAGGTGGAGGCTAGCGGGAGCAGTAGATACGCAGTATTTT
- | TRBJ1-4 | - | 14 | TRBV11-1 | CASSFQSTNEKLFF | TGTGCCAGCAGCTTCCAGTCAACTAATGAAAAACTGTTTTTT
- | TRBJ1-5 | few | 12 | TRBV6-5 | CASNLRGQPQHF | TGTGCCAGCAACCTAAGGGGACAGCCCCAGCATTTT
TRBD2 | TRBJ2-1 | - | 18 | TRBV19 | CASSPLAGGPSSYNEQFF | TGTGCCAGTAGTCCACTAGCGGGAGGGCCAAGCTCCTACAATGAGCAGTTCTTC
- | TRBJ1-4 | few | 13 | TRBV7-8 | CASSFTGREKLFF | TGTGCCAGCAGCTTTACTGGGAGGGAAAAACTGTTTTTT
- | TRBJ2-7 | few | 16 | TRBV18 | CASSPPTQKMEGEQYF | TGTGCCAGCTCACCACCTACCCAGAAAATGGAAGGCGAGCAGTACTTC
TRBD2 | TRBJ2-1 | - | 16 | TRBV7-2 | CASSHSGGFAYNEQFF | TGTGCCAGCAGTCATAGCGGGGGGTTCGCCTACAATGAGCAGTTCTTC
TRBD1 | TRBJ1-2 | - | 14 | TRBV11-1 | CASSLNRGGDGYTF | TGTGCCAGCAGCCTAAACAGGGGAGGAGATGGCTACACCTTC
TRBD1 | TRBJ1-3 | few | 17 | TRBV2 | CASSNLGTAYSGNTIYF | TGTGCCAGCAGTAATTTGGGGACAGCCTACTCTGGAAACACCATATATTTT
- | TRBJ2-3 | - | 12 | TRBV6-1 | CASSSNTDTQYF | TGTGCCAGCAGTTCAAATACAGATACGCAGTATTTT
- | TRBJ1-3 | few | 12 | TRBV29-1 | CSVDEPGNTIYF | TGCAGCGTTGATGAGCCCGGAAACACCATATATTTT
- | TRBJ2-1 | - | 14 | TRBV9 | CASSVEVRDNEQFF | TGTGCCAGCAGCGTAGAGGTTAGAGACAATGAGCAGTTCTTC